The rows below give T cell receptor beta chains drawn from one sample of a study of cytomegalovirus exposure and HLA in healthy donors. Libraries were prepared by immunoSEQ multiplex PCR; TCRdb keeps only in-frame clonotypes and omits some of them. The table shows about 140,000 clones, with approximately 80% occurring only once. The sample comprised PBMCs. These receptors were taken from a man aged 30-40 years in good health and CMV-seropositive. Each CDR3 is given with its conserved first and last residue. The D gene is left open where the match is weak. Not every row has a clone size; where given, it reads once, few, many or a size class.

j_gene	v_gene	d_gene	abundance	CDR3nt	CDR3aa
TRBJ1-5	TRBV5-1	.	.	TGCGCCAGCAGCTTAGCGTTGGGGAGGGACATACTTAGCAATCAGCCCCAGCATTTT	CASSLALGRDILSNQPQHF
TRBJ1-4	TRBV28	.	.	TGTGCCAGCAGTTTGCCGGGAGGTGCAACTAATGAAAAACTGTTTTTT	CASSLPGGATNEKLFF
TRBJ2-2	TRBV19	TRBD1	.	TGTGCCAGTAGTTACTTGGGACAGCTCAACGCCGGGGAGCTGTTTTTT	CASSYLGQLNAGELFF
TRBJ1-3	TRBV5-1	TRBD1	.	TGCGCCAGCAGTTGGACAGGGACAACCTCTGGAAACACCATATATTTT	CASSWTGTTSGNTIYF
TRBJ1-5	TRBV28	.	few	TGTGCCAGCAGTTTCAGTCAGAAAAATAGCAATCAGCCCCAGCATTTT	CASSFSQKNSNQPQHF
TRBJ1-5	TRBV19	.	few	TGTGCCACCAGTAGTTCGGGTAGCAATCAGCCCCAGCATTTT	CATSSSGSNQPQHF
TRBJ1-5	TRBV28	.	.	TGTGCCAGCAGTTTCTGGACTCAACAGCCCCAGCATTTT	CASSFWTQQPQHF
TRBJ1-4	TRBV4-1	.	.	TGCGCCAGCAGCCAATTATTGGAGGGTGAAAAACTGTTTTTT	CASSQLLEGEKLFF
TRBJ1-3	TRBV6-6	.	.	TGTGCCAGCAGTTACTCGTACAGCTCTGGAAACACCATATATTTT	CASSYSYSSGNTIYF
TRBJ1-2	TRBV29-1	TRBD1	.	TGCAGCGTTGGCGTAGGGGGCGCAGGGGGCTATGGCTACACCTTC	CSVGVGGAGGYGYTF
TRBJ2-7	TRBV6-1	.	.	TGTGCCAGCAGTGAAGGGACAAATTCCTACGAGCAGTACTTC	CASSEGTNSYEQYF
TRBJ1-4	TRBV6-5	.	.	TGTGCCAGCAGTCCGTTGAAGGGAGTTAATGAAAAACTGTTTTTT	CASSPLKGVNEKLFF
TRBJ1-4	TRBV2	.	.	TGTGCCAGCAGTAAGAAGGGGGCAACTAATGAAAAACTGTTTTTT	CASSKKGATNEKLFF